The entry below describes one T cell receptor beta chain. Per the original methods: Reference gene primers were amplified, and this amplification served to estimate nucleated cell counts. Repertoires were generated with immunoSEQ multiplex PCR, while TCRdb's copy carries only in-frame clones and drops some. V and J calls and clone size follow that table, whereas D and trimming were derived from the DNA. The sample records under 110,000 clones, about two thirds being singletons. This entry is derived from a study of blood T cell repertoires in COVID-19. On the study more broadly: Samples came from the United States, Italy and Spain, spanning acute and convalescent COVID-19. T cells, B-cell-depleted T cells, or PBMCs provided the cDNA or gDNA that served as material.

Trimming shortened V by 2 bases and J by 0 bases, and 20 bases separated the two germline ends. The CDR3 has 18 residues. V and J are TRBV23-1 and TRBJ2-7, with D possibly being TRBD1 (5 bases). TRBV23-1 is filed as an ORF, its function uncertain. The sample comprised peripheral blood. The clonotype originates from a human donor with acute or convalescent COVID-19. The donor label of this sample is uncertain. The CDR3 DNA follows: TGCGCCAGCAGTCAAATTCCCGCGGACACCAGGTCCTCCTACGAGCAGTACGTC. Translation: CASSQIPADTRSSYEQYV.